The T cell receptor beta chain described here comes from a study of blood T cell repertoires in COVID-19. As for the study in general: Acute and convalescent COVID-19 specimens originated in the United States, Italy and Spain. In each case, the material was cDNA or gDNA derived from T cells, B-cell-depleted T cells, or PBMCs.

Original analysis: How many nucleated cells were present was estimated from reference gene primer amplification. The assay was immunoSEQ multiplex PCR, and TCRdb's table has in-frame clones only and misses some. Clone size and V and J calls were adopted from that table, with D and trimming inferred from the DNA. The sample lists nearly 45,000 clones, roughly 80% occurring once. The V end lost 2 bases, the J end lost 0 bases, and 4 bases lay between the germline ends. CDR3 length equals 13 residues. CDR1 and CDR2 (germline): SGHVS, FQNEAQ. V and J are TRBV7-8 and TRBJ1-1; D gene ambiguous. The sequence came from a human donor in a cohort sampled during active COVID-19. Sequences were obtained from peripheral blood. The CDR3 nucleotides are TGTGCCAGCAGCTTATCGTTGAACACTGAAGCTTTCTTT. Translated: CASSLSLNTEAFF.